This passage covers 30 T cell receptor beta chains from one sample sequenced in a study of cytomegalovirus exposure and HLA in healthy donors. In the PCR, 60 Vbeta and 13 Jbeta primers were used. Method: immunoSEQ multiplex PCR; TCRdb's copy keeps in-frame clones and lacks some. The profile shows around 130,000 clones, 6.5% to 9.5% of them singletons. Sequenced material: PBMCs. These receptor sequences come from a man aged 40-49 years in good health and CMV-seronegative.

The rearrangement links TRBV5-1 to TRBJ2-5; possible D gene TRBD2, 6 bases. With 3 bases removed from V and 5 bases from J, the gap between germline ends came to 20 bases. The CDR3 is made up of 16 amino acids. Germline lookup yields CDR1 SGHRS and CDR2 YFSETQ. CDR3 region: CASSSRRGATFETQYF. The CDR3 region has the DNA TGCGCCAGCAGCTCCAGGAGGGGTGCGACTTTCGAGACCCAGTACTTC. The full variable domain, in which reference TRBV5-1 and TRBJ2-5 provide the parts outside the CDR3, is KAGVTQTPRYLIKTRGQQVTLSCSPISGHRSVSWYQQTPGQGLQFLFEYFSETQRNKGNFPGRFSGRQFSNSRSEMNVSTLELGDSALYLCASSSRRGATFETQYFGPGTRLLVL.

This chain connects TRBV2 to TRBJ1-1, with a tentative D call TRBD1 (6 bases). CDR1 and CDR2 (germline): SNHLY, FYNNEI. Deletions cut 8 bases from V and 1 base from J, with 20 bases between. This CDR3 contains 16 residues. CDR3 DNA: TGTGCCAGCTCGGACCGACACCTGGGGGCGAACACTGAAGCTTTCTTT. It encodes CASSDRHLGANTEAFF.

The V call is TRBV7-9, the J call TRBJ1-1; 10 bases agree with TRBD1. Germline V lookup: CDR1 SEHNR, CDR2 FQNEAQ (reference sequence). The CDR3 spans 17 residues. The V and J ends lost 5 bases and 5 bases, in that order; junction bases with no gene match: 14. DNA for the CDR3: TGTGCCAGCAGCCATATCCGGGACAGGGGATCAGGGACTGAAGCTTTCTTT. Encoded protein: CASSHIRDRGSGTEAFF.

The J gene is TRBJ2-2, the V gene TRBV11-3, with D perhaps TRBD2 (5 bases). With 5 bases removed from V and 6 bases from J, the gap between germline ends came to 16 bases. Looked up from germline, CDR1 is SGHNT and CDR2 is YENEEA. The CDR3 has 15 amino acids. CDR3 amino acids: CASSPSGTGAGELFF. For the CDR3, the DNA is TGTGCCAGCAGCCCGTCGGGTACCGGGGCCGGGGAGCTGTTTTTT.

The rearrangement joins TRBV5-4 to TRBJ1-2; D not resolved. CDR3 size: 13 residues. The V gene's germline CDR1 is SGHNT and CDR2 YYREEE (reference sequence). Trimming removed 0 bases at V and 7 bases at J, with 10 bases between. CDR3 DNA: TGTGCCAGCAGCTTGGTTGGGAGCGGTGGCTACACCTTC. Translated: CASSLVGSGGYTF.

The chain recombines TRBV5-1 with TRBJ1-4; D uncertain. V was cut by 5 bases and J by 6 bases, with 11 bases left in between. CDR1 and CDR2 from the germline V gene are SGHRS and YFSETQ. This CDR3 is built from 13 residues. The DNA for the CDR3 is TGCGCCAGCAGAGAGACACCTGATGAAAAACTGTTTTTT. It codes for CASRETPDEKLFF.

This sequence joins TRBV13 and TRBJ2-1, with D tentatively TRBD2 (7 bases). The germline CDR1 and CDR2 sequences are PRHDT and FYEKMQ (reference sequence). The length of the CDR3 is 15 residues. Trimming cost V 2 bases and J 7 bases, with 15 bases left between them. CDR3: CASSLKEGGRNEQFF. CDR3 in DNA: TGTGCCAGCAGCTTAAAAGAGGGGGGGCGAAATGAGCAGTTCTTC. Variable domain in full (rest from reference TRBV13 and TRBJ2-1): AAGVIQSPRHLIKEKRETATLKCYPIPRHDTVYWYQQGPGQDPQFLISFYEKMQSDKGSIPDRFSAQQFSDYHSELNMSSLELGDSALYFCASSLKEGGRNEQFFGPGTRLTVL.

The chain carries TRBV6-1 and TRBJ2-7; TRBD1 agrees at 7 bases. This CDR3 contains 12 residues. The ends lost 11 bases at V and 5 bases at J; junction bases unmatched: 9. Germline V CDR1 and CDR2: MNHNS, SASEGT. The CDR3 DNA follows: TGTGCCGGAAGGGGGCTCGGGAACGAGCAGTACTTC. Translated, it gives CAGRGLGNEQYF.

This clone was found a few times. The chain links TRBV5-1 to TRBJ2-1; TRBD2 agrees at 9 bases. The CDR3 runs to 19 residues. V was clipped by 4 bases and J by 3 bases; unmatched bases: 17. Per the germline V gene, CDR1 is SGHRS and CDR2 is YFSETQ. The CDR3 region is CASSQSFSGTSRIYNEQFF. The CDR3 DNA is TGCGCCAGCAGCCAGAGCTTTTCCGGGACTAGCAGGATCTACAATGAGCAGTTCTTC.

The chain has TRBV7-2 and TRBJ1-2, with 7 bases matching TRBD1. The length of the CDR3 is 14 residues. Germline assignment: CDR1 SGHTA and CDR2 FQGNSA. V lost 4 bases and J lost 2; bases outside the gene matches: 4. The CDR3 coding sequence is TGTGCCAGCAGCTCCGAGACAGGGAACTATGGCTACACCTTC. This sequence encodes CASSSETGNYGYTF.

This chain connects TRBV19 to TRBJ1-1; D possibly corresponds to TRBD1 (6 bases). CDR3 size: 14 residues. Germline V CDR1 and CDR2: LNHDA, SQIVND (reference sequence). V dropped 6 bases and J dropped 0 bases, with 11 bases sitting between them. The chain's CDR3 is CASRQGPLNTEAFF. The CDR3 DNA reads as TGTGCCAGTAGACAGGGACCACTGAACACTGAAGCTTTCTTT.

In its sample, this clone was seen many times. The chain combines TRBV30 with TRBJ2-3; 11 positions match TRBD1. This CDR3 has 15 amino acids. V shed 8 bases and J 3 bases; nucleotides not matched to a gene: 10. Germline V gene data show CDR1 as GTSNPN and CDR2 as SVGIG (reference sequence). The CDR3 nucleotides read TGTGCCCTCATAGGGGACAGGGGGAGAACAGATACGCAGTATTTT. Protein sequence: CALIGDRGRTDTQYF.

The chain employs TRBV15 and TRBJ2-1; a weak D match, TRBD2 (6 bases). The V gene lost 5 bases and the J gene lost 4 bases, with 12 bases spanning the gap. Germline V lookup: CDR1 LNHNV, CDR2 YYDKDF (reference sequence). CDR3 length: 14 residues. The CDR3 loop is CATSLRDPYNEQFF. The DNA of the CDR3 is TGTGCCACCAGCTTGCGGGACCCTTACAATGAGCAGTTCTTC.

The gene calls are TRBV28 and TRBJ1-1; possible D gene TRBD1, 6 bases. This CDR3 is 14 amino acids long. Germline V gene lookup returns CDR1 MDHEN and CDR2 SYDVKM. V was shortened by 6 bases and J by 1 base, with 12 bases between the two germline ends. CDR3 sequence (DNA): TGTGCCAGCAGATTACCAGGGGCGAACACTGAAGCTTTCTTT. It is translated as CASRLPGANTEAFF. The complete variable domain, with remaining parts taken from reference TRBV28 and TRBJ1-1, reads DVKVTQSSRYLVKRTGEKVFLECVQDMDHENMFWYRQDPGLGLRLIYFSYDVKMKEKGDIPEGYSVSREKKERFSLILESASTNQTSMYLCASRLPGANTEAFFGQGTRLTVV.

As for this clone: The identical CDR3 is also encoded by other nucleotide sequences in the sample. This sequence joins TRBV15 and TRBJ1-2, with D uncertain. Germline V gene sequence: CDR1 LNHNV, CDR2 YYDKDF (reference sequence). The CDR3 is 14 amino acids. Trimming shortened V by 3 bases and J by 4 bases, and 12 bases separated the two germline ends. CDR3 DNA: TGTGCCACCAGCAGCCGGGATGGGCCCTATGGCTACACCTTC. Its translation is CATSSRDGPYGYTF.

The chain couples TRBV5-5 to TRBJ2-3, with D unresolved. Deletions cut 5 bases from V and 6 bases from J, with 10 bases between. The CDR3 totals 12 residues. Germline CDR1 and CDR2: SGHKS and YYEKEE (reference sequence). CDR3 in amino acids: CASRFPEDTQYF. CDR3 coding DNA: TGTGCCAGCAGGTTTCCCGAGGATACGCAGTATTTT.

V is TRBV30 and J is TRBJ1-6, with unresolved D. V was shortened by 3 bases and J by 0 bases, with 15 bases between the two germline ends. Per the germline V gene, CDR1 is GTSNPN and CDR2 is SVGIG (reference sequence). The CDR3 covers 17 residues. This chain's CDR3 is CAWSDKDTSSYNSPLHF. CDR3 bases: TGTGCCTGGAGCGACAAGGATACGAGCTCCTATAATTCACCCCTCCACTTT.

A few counts support this clone. V usage is TRBV6-1 and J usage is TRBJ2-5, with TRBD2 as a possible D gene (5 bases). CDR3 size: 16 residues. Trimming removed 1 base at V and 2 bases at J, with 14 bases between. Per the germline V gene, CDR1 is MNHNS and CDR2 is SASEGT. For the CDR3, the DNA is TGTGCCAGCAGTGAAGGAGTGAGGGTAGTTCAAGAGACCCAGTACTTC. Its translation: CASSEGVRVVQETQYF.

This rearrangement joins TRBV9 to TRBJ1-6; D unresolved. Between the trimmed V and J ends, which lost 5 bases and 0 bases, there was a span of 9 bases. Germline V gives CDR1 SGDLS, CDR2 YYNGEE. This CDR3 is 15 amino acids long. Here the CDR3 reads CASREGGSYNSPLHF. CDR3 DNA sequence: TGTGCCAGCAGAGAGGGAGGCTCCTATAATTCACCCCTCCACTTT.

The chain couples TRBV5-1 to TRBJ2-5; 13 bases are a match to TRBD2. Germline loops: CDR1 SGHRS, CDR2 YFSETQ. The V and J ends lost 5 bases and 2 bases, in that order; junction bases with no gene match: 6. This CDR3 spans 16 amino acids. The CDR3, as DNA: TGCGCCAGCAGGAGACTAGCGGGGGGAGGGCAAGAGACCCAGTACTTC. Protein sequence: CASRRLAGGGQETQYF.

This sequence joins TRBV19 and TRBJ2-7; no reliable D call. Germline V gene lookup returns CDR1 LNHDA and CDR2 SQIVND (reference sequence). There are 13 residues in the CDR3. Trimming shortened V by 4 bases and J by 3 bases, and 10 bases separated the two germline ends. CDR3 nucleotides: TGTGCCAGTAGTACAGGTATCTACTACGAGCAGTACTTC. This gives the protein CASSTGIYYEQYF.

The chain recombines TRBV4-1 with TRBJ2-5; no definite D call. V was clipped by 0 bases and J by 7 bases, with 12 bases between them. Germline CDR1 MGHRA, CDR2 YSYEKL. The CDR3 extends over 14 amino acids. CDR3 sequence reads: CASSQDPGLGTQYF. In nucleotides, the CDR3 is TGCGCCAGCAGCCAAGATCCTGGGCTTGGGACCCAGTACTTC.

This sequence joins TRBV6-5 and TRBJ1-2; unclear D gene. CDR1 MNHEY and CDR2 SVGAGI come from the germline V gene. The CDR3 has 13 amino acids. V lost 6 bases, J lost 2 bases, and 10 bases lay in between. The CDR3 protein is CASREGWNYGYTF. The CDR3 nucleotides are TGTGCCAGCAGGGAGGGTTGGAACTATGGCTACACCTTC.

This chain links TRBV5-8 with TRBJ2-7; maybe TRBD1 (6 bases). Per the germline V gene, CDR1 is SGHTS and CDR2 is YDEGEE. The CDR3 is made up of 16 amino acids. The germline V and J ends were trimmed by 7 bases and 4 bases, with 24 bases remaining between them. The CDR3 region has the DNA TGTGCCAGCGACCCTCTAGCCGGGACATCTCCGTACGAGCAGTACTTC. It codes for CASDPLAGTSPYEQYF.

The J gene is TRBJ2-1, the V gene TRBV28; D remains unclear. Germline CDR1 is MDHEN and CDR2 is SYDVKM. Trimming left V 2 bases short and J 5 bases short, with 4 bases between. CDR3 length: 12 amino acids. CDR3 nucleotide sequence: TGTGCCAGCAGTTTAATCGACAATGAGCAGTTCTTC. Translated: CASSLIDNEQFF.

The sample holds a few counts of this clone. As DNA, the CDR3 is TGTGCCAGTAGTATGACAGGGGGCCAAGAGACCCAGTACTTC. Translation gives CASSMTGGQETQYF. The chain is built from TRBV19 and TRBJ2-5; 9 bases match TRBD1. With 3 bases clipped from V and 1 base from J, the junction kept 0 bases outside the gene matches. Germline V gene sequence: CDR1 LNHDA, CDR2 SQIVND (reference sequence). This CDR3 spans 14 amino acids.

V gene TRBV4-3 combines with J gene TRBJ2-4; D ambiguous. Trimming took 0 bases from V and 3 from J, leaving 18 bases between them. The CDR3 runs to 18 residues. From germline, CDR1 is LGHNA and CDR2 YSLEER. This chain's CDR3 is CASSQDPLRFFDKNIQYF. CDR3 nucleotide sequence: TGCGCCAGCAGCCAAGATCCCCTGAGGTTCTTTGACAAAAACATTCAGTACTTC.

This chain joins TRBV7-9 and TRBJ2-5; D remains unclear. The germline gives CDR1 SEHNR, CDR2 FQNEAQ (reference sequence). With 5 bases removed from V and 5 bases from J, the gap between germline ends came to 12 bases. This CDR3 spans 13 amino acids. The CDR3, as DNA: TGTGCCAGCAGCCGCCGCGAGAGGGAGACCCAGTACTTC. As protein: CASSRRERETQYF.

A few counts support this clone. This rearrangement joins TRBV15 to TRBJ1-2, with D tentatively TRBD1 (6 bases). Trimming removed 0 bases from V and 5 bases from J, with 10 bases in between. Germline assignment: CDR1 LNHNV and CDR2 YYDKDF (reference sequence). This CDR3 is built from 14 residues. The CDR3, as DNA: TGTGCCACCAGCAGAGAAAGGGGGTTTTATGGCTACACCTTC. This gives the protein CATSRERGFYGYTF.

This chain connects TRBV6-5 to TRBJ1-6; maybe TRBD1 (5 bases). CDR3 length equals 16 residues. V was cut by 0 bases and J by 10 bases, with 16 bases left in between. Germline loops: CDR1 MNHEY, CDR2 SVGAGI. The CDR3 sequence is CASSYSTAQKGSPLHF. DNA for the CDR3: TGTGCCAGCAGTTACTCGACAGCCCAAAAGGGGTCACCCCTCCACTTT.